The present T cell receptor (beta chain) was sequenced within a study of shared clonotypes between healthy human individuals. CDR1 is MNHEY, CDR2 SMNVEV, per germline (reference sequence). Trimming pared 3 bases from V and 8 bases from J, leaving 20 bases between. This CDR3 is built from 16 residues. Genomic DNA belonging to each subset was distributed in equal measure over several immunoSEQ plates. The assay was immunoSEQ multiplex PCR, and TCRdb's table has in-frame clones only and misses some. The sample consists of approximately 810,000 clones, around 92% of them appearing once. It was CD45RO-negative cells, positively selected for CCR7, that made up naive CD8 cells, with terminally differentiated effector memory CD45RA+ cells excluded. The donor population consisted of healthy HIV-negative adults with no recent acute infections or vaccinations.

The chain is built from TRBV27 and TRBJ2-1; a weak D match, TRBD1 (5 bases). The receptor was derived from a man in his thirties or forties in good health. The sequenced sample was naive CD8+ T cells sorted from blood. The DNA of the CDR3 is TGTGCCAGCAGTTTTCTGTGGGCAGGGAAGGGATATGAGCAGTTCTTC. Protein: CASSFLWAGKGYEQFF.